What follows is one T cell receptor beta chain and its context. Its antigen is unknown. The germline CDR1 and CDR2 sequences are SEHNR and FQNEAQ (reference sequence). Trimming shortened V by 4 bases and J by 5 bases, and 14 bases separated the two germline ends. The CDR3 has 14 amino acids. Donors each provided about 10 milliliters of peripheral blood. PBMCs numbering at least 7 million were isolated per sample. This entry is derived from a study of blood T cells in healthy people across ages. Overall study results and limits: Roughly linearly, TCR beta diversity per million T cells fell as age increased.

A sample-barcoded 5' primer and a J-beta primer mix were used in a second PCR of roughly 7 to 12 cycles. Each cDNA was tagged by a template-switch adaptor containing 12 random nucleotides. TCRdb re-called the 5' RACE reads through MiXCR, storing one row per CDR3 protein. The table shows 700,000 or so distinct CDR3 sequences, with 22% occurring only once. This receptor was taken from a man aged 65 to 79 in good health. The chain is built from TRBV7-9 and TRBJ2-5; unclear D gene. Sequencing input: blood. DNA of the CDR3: TGTGCCAGCAGCTCCGGCCTTCTGGCCGAGACCCAGTACTTC. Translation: CASSSGLLAETQYF. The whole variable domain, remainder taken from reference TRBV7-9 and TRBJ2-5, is DTGVSQNPRHKITKRGQNVTFRCDPISEHNRLYWYRQTLGQGPEFLTYFQNEAQLEKSRLLSDRFSAERPKGSFSTLEIQRTEQGDSAMYLCASSSGLLAETQYFGPGTRLLVL.